Presented here are 12 T cell receptor beta chains from one specimen sequenced in a study of spatial heterogeneity in lung cancer (dated 2019 in TCRdb). Study-wide conclusions, independent of this receptor: The number of expanded intratumoral alpha and beta TCRs correlated with the tumor nonsynonymous mutation count.

Preparation of the library involved 5' RACE. For sequencing, a NextSeq 500 was employed. TCRdb redid the processing of the public reads, applying fastp at Q25 and MiXCR, and retained in-frame beta chains. Rows with one shared CDR3 protein collapse into an entry with the most common genes and DNA. The sample table contains some 15,000 distinct CDR3 sequences; only one count was recorded for over 4.5% of them. The ten most abundant clones make up 36% of the sample. Per the publication, the time point label means: sample taken at primary tumor resection. Their antigen targets remain unknown. Sequenced here: lung tumor tissue, sampled at surgery. Receptor source: a male donor with early-stage non-small cell lung cancer.

This clonotype was recorded at least ten times. The V call is TRBV13, the J call TRBJ2-2; 10 bases map to TRBD2. V gave up 5 bases and J gave up 4 bases; unmatched junction bases: 10. The CDR3 contains 17 residues. In germline, CDR1 is PRHDT, CDR2 FYEKMQ (reference sequence). CDR3 amino acids: CASSGPRGLALTGELFF. CDR3 nucleotides: TGTGCCAGCAGCGGGCCTAGGGGACTAGCGCTCACCGGGGAGCTGTTTTTT.

This clonotype was found many times. V and J are TRBV5-5 and TRBJ2-7; D gene ambiguous. The V end was cut by 1 base, the J end by 0 bases, with 8 bases between. CDR3 length: 14 residues. Looked up from germline, CDR1 is SGHKS and CDR2 is YYEKEE (reference sequence). CDR3 in amino acids: CASSLRTGSYEQYV. The CDR3 region has the DNA TGTGCCAGCAGCTTGAGGACGGGCTCCTACGAGCAGTACGTC.

By frequency in the sample, this clonotype is large (0.1 to 1%). V gene TRBV4-3 combines with J gene TRBJ2-7; D not certain. Germline-derived CDR1 and CDR2 are LGHNA and YSLEER. V dropped 0 bases and J dropped 3 bases, with 15 bases sitting between them. The CDR3 covers 16 residues. DNA of the CDR3: TGCGCCAGCAGCCAAGATAGGTTTTTCGCTGTCTACGAGCAGTACTTC. This gives the protein CASSQDRFFAVYEQYF.

This clonotype was counted many times. The J gene is TRBJ2-1, the V gene TRBV4-2, with D possibly TRBD2 on 5 matching bases. The CDR3 contains 13 residues. Germline-derived CDR1 and CDR2 are LGHNA and YNFKEQ. With 0 bases removed from V and 10 bases from J, the gap between germline ends came to 10 bases. For the CDR3, the DNA is TGTGCCAGCAGCCAAGAGGGGAGACCCGAGCAGTTCTTC. As protein: CASSQEGRPEQFF.

This clonotype was counted at least ten times. The rearrangement links TRBV6-5 to TRBJ1-5; D is ambiguous. The CDR3 is 13 residues long. V was trimmed by 0 bases and J by 5 bases, leaving 5 bases between them. Germline V lookup: CDR1 MNHEY, CDR2 SVGAGI. The CDR3 DNA sequence: TGTGCCAGCAGTTACTCGATGGATCAGCCCCAGCATTTT. This encodes CASSYSMDQPQHF.

The table lists this clonotype with many counts. The chain recombines TRBV18 with TRBJ2-6; a weak D match, TRBD1 (5 bases). V was pared by 8 bases and J by 0 bases, with 8 bases between. The V gene's germline CDR1 is KGHSH and CDR2 LQKENI. This CDR3 is 14 amino acids long. This CDR3 reads CASKDNSGANVLTF. Written as DNA, the CDR3 is TGTGCCAGCAAGGACAACTCTGGGGCCAACGTCCTGACTTTC.

This clonotype was seen repeatedly, ten times or more. The V and J genes are TRBV19 and TRBJ2-3; D is uncertain. Germline-derived CDR1 and CDR2 are LNHDA and SQIVND (reference sequence). The CDR3 is made up of 15 amino acids. V lost 1 base and J 0 bases, leaving 8 bases between the germline ends. The CDR3 nucleotides are TGTGCCAGTAGTATAGTTATAACTAGCACAGATACGCAGTATTTT. This translates into CASSIVITSTDTQYF.

This clonotype was counted ten times or more. This chain joins TRBV6-6 and TRBJ2-7; D is unclear. Deletions cut 5 bases from V and 6 bases from J, with 11 bases between. Germline V gives CDR1 MNHNY, CDR2 SVGAGI (reference sequence). The CDR3 is made up of 12 amino acids. The CDR3 DNA reads TGTGCCAGCAGTCGGACCCCCCCCGAGCAGTACTTC. This encodes CASSRTPPEQYF.

In its sample, this clonotype was seen many times. J is TRBJ2-1 and V is TRBV12-3 or TRBV12-4, with 9 bases that match TRBD2. The CDR3 consists of 14 residues. V shed 6 bases and J 4 bases; nucleotides not matched to a gene: 4. CDR3 nucleotide sequence: TGTGCCAGCAGCCCTAGCGGGATGTACAATGAGCAGTTCTTC. Protein product: CASSPSGMYNEQFF.

At least ten counts were recorded for this clonotype. This chain uses TRBV20-1 with TRBJ1-2, with 7 bases that match TRBD1. Unmatched junction bases numbered 13, after V lost 3 bases and J lost 6 bases. CDR1 and CDR2 (germline): DFQATT, SNEGSKA (reference sequence). This CDR3 comprises 15 residues. CDR3: CSASDRYRGQDGYTF. In DNA form, the CDR3 reads TGCAGTGCTAGTGATCGATACAGGGGACAAGATGGCTACACCTTC.

In its sample, this clonotype was seen many times. The rearrangement uses TRBV7-9 and TRBJ1-1, with D tentatively TRBD1 (6 bases). CDR1 is SEHNR and CDR2 is FQNEAQ in the germline V gene (reference sequence). Trimming pared 11 bases from V and 7 bases from J, leaving 14 bases between. CDR3 length: 11 amino acids. The CDR3 loop is CASLQGFEAFF. In nucleotides, the CDR3 is TGTGCCTCCTTACAGGGATTTGAAGCTTTCTTT.

The chain has TRBV11-2 and TRBJ1-1, with D uncertain. Per the germline V gene, CDR1 is SGHAT and CDR2 is FQNNGV. This CDR3 has 13 residues. Trimming shortened V by 5 bases and J by 5 bases, and 12 bases separated the two germline ends. CDR3: CASSPTLFTEAFF. The CDR3, as DNA: TGTGCCAGCAGCCCCACATTATTTACTGAAGCTTTCTTT.